This TCR beta chain was captured in a study of cytomegalovirus exposure and HLA in healthy donors. Background on the study: The platform used for the roughly 110 validation repertoires matched that of the roughly 700 first-cohort repertoires, a later analysis reported. Study-level points and caveats: Some public TCRs appeared in many individuals, while most sequences were rare.

CDR1 MDHEN and CDR2 SYDVKM come from the germline V gene. Trimming cost V 6 bases and J 0 bases; bases outside gene matches: 9. This CDR3 has 17 residues. For this clone: Its antigen is unidentified.

Assay: immunoSEQ multiplex PCR; the TCRdb copy retains only in-frame clones and omits some. This sample has fewer than 350,000 clones, with more than 75% found just once. The origin of this receptor is a woman aged 18-35 years in good health and CMV-seronegative. Sample: PBMCs. This sequence joins TRBV28 and TRBJ2-1; TRBD1 aligns across 9 bases. CDR3 sequence (DNA): TGTGCCAGCAGCCTAAGACCGGGACAGGGCTCCTACAATGAGCAGTTCTTC. Its translation: CASSLRPGQGSYNEQFF. Filled out from reference TRBV28 and TRBJ2-1, the complete variable domain reads DVKVTQSSRYLVKRTGEKVFLECVQDMDHENMFWYRQDPGLGLRLIYFSYDVKMKEKGDIPEGYSVSREKKERFSLILESASTNQTSMYLCASSLRPGQGSYNEQFFGPGTRLTVL.